This passage covers 27 T cell receptor beta chains from one sample sequenced in a study of identical twins. TCRdb used MiXCR to reprocess the 5' RACE reads, holding one entry per CDR3 protein. Of 450,000 or so distinct CDR3 sequences in the sample, roughly 13% are singletons; the top ten hold approximately 1%. A further study also used this sample, focusing on yellow fever vaccine responses in identical twins.

The sequenced sample was CD4+ T cells sorted from blood. The receptors here all came from a woman under 30 in good health.

The sample holds a few counts of this clonotype. The V and J genes are TRBV5-1 and TRBJ2-3; 15 positions agree with TRBD2. After removal of 4 bases from V and 3 bases from J, the junction contained 12 bases not matched to a gene. Germline V CDR1 and CDR2: SGHRS, YFSETQ. The CDR3 runs to 19 residues. CDR3 bases: TGCGCCAGCAGCCCGGGACTAGCGGGAGGCCTGGCGGTGACAGATACGCAGTATTTT. Its protein is CASSPGLAGGLAVTDTQYF.

In this sample, this clonotype turned up a few times. The chain combines TRBV12-3 or TRBV12-4 with TRBJ2-5; D may be TRBD1 (5 bases). CDR3 size: 13 residues. Trimming took 6 bases from V and 7 from J, leaving 15 bases between them. The CDR3 spells CASRPRGSGTQYF. The CDR3 DNA follows: TGTGCCAGCAGACCTAGGGGATCGGGGACCCAGTACTTC.

This clonotype was picked up many times. The chain uses TRBV6-1 and TRBJ2-2, with D perhaps TRBD1 (5 bases). CDR1 is MNHNS and CDR2 is SASEGT in the germline V gene. With 9 bases removed from V and 7 bases from J, the gap between germline ends came to 18 bases. The CDR3 runs 14 residues. CDR3 in DNA: TGTGCCAGTCATGTGCAAGGGGCTGTCGGGGAGCTGTTTTTT. Its protein is CASHVQGAVGELFF.

DNA of the CDR3: TGTGCCAGCAGCTTGGCCGTGGATCAAGAGACCCAGTACTTC. It translates to CASSLAVDQETQYF. V is TRBV5-6 and J is TRBJ2-5; D call uncertain. Trimming stripped 0 bases from V and 2 bases from J, with 8 bases between. This CDR3 has 14 residues. CDR1 and CDR2 from the germline V gene are SGHDT and YYEEEE.

This clonotype was observed a few times. The chain combines TRBV12-3 or TRBV12-4 with TRBJ2-2; 8 bases map to TRBD2. This CDR3 contains 15 residues. The junction had 3 bases not matched to a gene; V was cut back by 6 bases and J by 0 bases. As DNA, the CDR3 is TGTGCCAGCAGGGCGGGACTAGCGAACACCGGGGAGCTGTTTTTT. Protein: CASRAGLANTGELFF.

The genes are TRBV20-1 and TRBJ2-5, with 8 bases lining up with TRBD2. V lost 5 bases, J lost 3 bases, and 14 bases stayed unmatched. The CDR3 sequence is 16 residues long. Germline V CDR1 and CDR2: DFQATT, SNEGSKA (reference sequence). CDR3 sequence: CSAAPVAGNNEETQYF. The CDR3 nucleotides read TGCAGTGCTGCCCCGGTAGCGGGAAACAACGAAGAGACCCAGTACTTC.

This clonotype showed up just a few times. The rearrangement joins TRBV20-1 to TRBJ2-2; no reliable D call. V was pared by 1 base and J by 1 base, with 13 bases between. Germline V gene data show CDR1 as DFQATT and CDR2 as SNEGSKA (reference sequence). The CDR3 is 16 amino acids. The CDR3 region has the DNA TGCAGTGCTAGAGGTCTCGGGCTAAAGAACACCGGGGAGCTGTTTTTT. As protein: CSARGLGLKNTGELFF.

The table lists this clonotype with many counts. The chain is built from TRBV12-3 or TRBV12-4 and TRBJ2-3, with TRBD1 matching over 7 bases. The trim removed 6 bases at V and 2 bases at J, leaving 5 bases unmatched. The CDR3 extends over 14 amino acids. DNA of the CDR3: TGTGCCAGCAGACTGGGACAGAACACAGATACGCAGTATTTT. Its translation is CASRLGQNTDTQYF.

The table lists this clonotype with a few counts. The chain couples TRBV7-9 to TRBJ1-1; D call uncertain. The CDR3 contains 12 residues. The germline gives CDR1 SEHNR, CDR2 FQNEAQ (reference sequence). V dropped 2 bases and J dropped 10 bases, with 11 bases sitting between them. CDR3 bases: TGTGCCAGCAGCTTACCGGACGGGGTAGCTTTCTTT. It codes for CASSLPDGVAFF.

This chain connects TRBV5-6 to TRBJ2-3; weak D call: TRBD1 (6 bases). V was pared by 1 base and J by 6 bases, with 18 bases between. The CDR3 is 16 amino acids. CDR1 is SGHDT and CDR2 is YYEEEE in the germline V gene. The CDR3 DNA sequence: TGTGCCAGCAGCTTGAAGAGGACAGTCCGGCTGGATACGCAGTATTTT. This encodes CASSLKRTVRLDTQYF.

V gene TRBV6-1 combines with J gene TRBJ1-2; 7 bases line up with TRBD1. Germline lookup yields CDR1 MNHNS and CDR2 SASEGT. CDR3 size: 17 residues. The V segment lost 1 base and the J segment 0 bases; nucleotides outside the gene matches: 8. Written as DNA, the CDR3 is TGTGCCAGCAGTGAAGTGAGGGGGCGGGTTGCTAACTATGGCTACACCTTC. This codes for CASSEVRGRVANYGYTF.

This clonotype was seen only a few times. The chain has TRBV20-1 and TRBJ1-1, with 10 nucleotides matching TRBD1. The CDR3 is 13 residues long. V lost 2 bases to trimming and J lost 6 bases; unmatched junction nucleotides: 3. CDR1 DFQATT and CDR2 SNEGSKA come from the germline V gene (reference sequence). In DNA, the CDR3 is TGCAGTGCTAGATCGGACAGGGGGGCTGAAGCTTTCTTT. It is translated as CSARSDRGAEAFF.

V usage is TRBV24-1 and J usage is TRBJ2-5; D gene unclear. The CDR3 is 14 residues long. The germline V and J ends were trimmed by 2 bases and 9 bases, with 15 bases remaining between them. Germline assignment: CDR1 KGHDR and CDR2 SFDVKD. Here the CDR3 reads CATSDSVGSSPQYF. CDR3 DNA: TGTGCCACCAGTGATTCAGTCGGCAGTTCGCCCCAGTACTTC.

The table lists this clonotype with a few counts. At one end the junction does not follow the germline gene, possibly because of a read error. This chain joins TRBV28 and TRBJ2-7; 14 bases are shared with TRBD2. The V gene's germline CDR1 is MDHEN and CDR2 SYDVKM. This CDR3 spans 16 amino acids. CDR3 DNA sequence: TGTGCCAGCAGTTTAGGGCGACTAGCGGGAGGGTCCGTCTCGAGCTTC. Translation: CASSLGRLAGGSVSSF.

This clonotype showed up just a few times. The genes are TRBV5-1 and TRBJ1-1, with D unresolved. CDR1 is SGHRS, CDR2 YFSETQ, per germline. V lost 5 bases to trimming and J lost 1 base, with 15 bases between them. The length of the CDR3 is 15 residues. The CDR3 nucleotides read TGCGCCAGCAGATTACAAGGGAAGGAGAACACTGAAGCTTTCTTT. Amino acid sequence: CASRLQGKENTEAFF.

For this clonotype: One junction end disagrees with the germline gene, perhaps due to a read error. The gene calls are TRBV10-3 and TRBJ2-7, with unresolved D. CDR1 and CDR2 (germline): ENHRY, SYGVKD. CDR3 length equals 10 residues. Here the CDR3 reads CAISRYEQSF. CDR3 DNA sequence: TGTGCCATCAGCCGCTACGAGCAGTCCTTC.

The sample holds a few counts of this clonotype. J is TRBJ2-7 and V is TRBV5-1; D remains unclear. This CDR3 contains 17 residues. Germline V gene data show CDR1 as SGHRS and CDR2 as YFSETQ. The ends were cut back, 2 bases at V and 3 bases at J, with 21 bases in the middle. The CDR3 reads CASSLRTDSSFLYEQYF. The CDR3 nucleotides read TGCGCCAGCAGCTTACGAACAGATTCCTCTTTTCTCTACGAGCAGTACTTC.

A few counts support this clonotype. The V gene is TRBV7-2, the J gene TRBJ2-5, with D unclear. Germline CDR1 and CDR2: SGHTA and FQGNSA. V was cut by 5 bases and J by 1 base, with 14 bases left in between. The CDR3 totals 15 residues. In DNA form, the CDR3 reads TGTGCCAGCAGCCGGACCCTCCTCCGCCAAGAGACCCAGTACTTC. It translates to CASSRTLLRQETQYF.

The chain is built from TRBV14 and TRBJ2-1, with a tentative D call TRBD1 (5 bases). Germline values: CDR1 SGHDN, CDR2 FVKESK. This CDR3 region has 14 residues. V was pared by 3 bases and J by 6 bases, with 12 bases between. CDR3 DNA: TGTGCCAGCAGCCAGGCATGGGGCCGCAATGAGCAGTTCTTC. This codes for CASSQAWGRNEQFF.

This clonotype was counted only a few times. This chain connects TRBV3-1 to TRBJ2-1; 7 positions match TRBD2. From germline, CDR1 is LGHDT and CDR2 YNNKEL (reference sequence). This CDR3 region has 14 residues. V dropped 4 bases and J dropped 6; count of bases not matched to a gene: 6. The CDR3 DNA follows: TGTGCCAGCAGCCGACTAGCTGTGGGCAATGAGCAGTTCTTC. Its translation is CASSRLAVGNEQFF.

The chain carries TRBV20-1 and TRBJ2-3, with TRBD2 as a possible D gene (6 bases). Trimming stripped 6 bases from V and 0 bases from J, with 22 bases between. Per the germline V gene, CDR1 is DFQATT and CDR2 is SNEGSKA (reference sequence). This CDR3 comprises 17 residues. Here the CDR3 DNA reads TGCAGTGCCCTCCGGCTGGCGGGAATCGCTAGCACAGATACGCAGTATTTT. Its translation: CSALRLAGIASTDTQYF.

This clonotype was seen more than once but under ten times. The chain has TRBV6-4 and TRBJ2-3, with D tentatively TRBD1 or TRBD2 (5 bases each). V lost 6 bases, J lost 0 bases, and 10 bases lay in between. This CDR3 comprises 14 residues. From germline, CDR1 is MRHNA and CDR2 SNTAGT. The CDR3 bases are TGTGCCAGCAGCAGGGACCCGAGCACAGATACGCAGTATTTT. It yields the protein CASSRDPSTDTQYF.

The V call is TRBV24-1, the J call TRBJ1-2, with TRBD1 as a possible D gene (6 bases). The CDR3 contains 17 residues. Germline V gene lookup returns CDR1 KGHDR and CDR2 SFDVKD. Between the trimmed V and J ends, which lost 2 bases and 3 bases, there was a span of 18 bases. DNA for the CDR3: TGTGCCACCAGTGATTCCATGTATAAGGGGGGCGACTATGGCTACACCTTC. Amino acid sequence: CATSDSMYKGGDYGYTF.

This CDR3 reads CASSPELGNTEAFF. In DNA form, the CDR3 reads TGTGCCAGCAGCCCCGAACTGGGGAACACTGAAGCTTTCTTT. The chain couples TRBV9 to TRBJ1-1; D gene uncertain. Germline CDR1 is SGDLS and CDR2 is YYNGEE. CDR3 length equals 14 residues. V shed 4 bases and J shed 1 base, with 11 bases lying between them.

This clonotype was found many times. The chain couples TRBV2 to TRBJ2-5; tentatively, D is TRBD2 (6 bases). The CDR3 is 16 residues long. CDR1 and CDR2 (germline): SNHLY, FYNNEI. V shed 5 bases and J shed 5 bases, with 21 bases lying between them. This chain's CDR3 is CASSPLSSSVWETQYF. The CDR3 DNA reads as TGTGCCAGCAGTCCTCTGAGCTCTAGCGTATGGGAGACCCAGTACTTC.

V is TRBV11-2 and J is TRBJ2-7, with D perhaps TRBD1 (6 bases). Deletions cut 7 bases from V and 2 bases from J, with 15 bases between. The CDR3 length is 14 residues. Germline CDR1 SGHAT, CDR2 FQNNGV. CDR3 bases: TGTGCCAGCAACGAACAGGGCCCTCCCTACGAGCAGTACTTC. Amino acids: CASNEQGPPYEQYF. The full variable domain, completed using reference TRBV11-2 and TRBJ2-7, is EAGVAQSPRYKIIEKRQSVAFWCNPISGHATLYWYQQILGQGPKLLIQFQNNGVVDDSQLPKDRFSAERLKGVDSTLKIQPAKLEDSAVYLCASNEQGPPYEQYFGPGTRLTVT.

This clonotype has only a few counts. The chain has TRBV2 and TRBJ2-6; possible D gene TRBD1, 5 bases. The CDR3 loop spans 15 amino acids. Germline CDR1 is SNHLY and CDR2 is FYNNEI. The V end was cut by 6 bases, the J end by 0 bases, with 9 bases between. The CDR3 is CASRTAASGANVLTF. Written as DNA, the CDR3 is TGTGCCAGCAGGACAGCCGCCTCTGGGGCCAACGTCCTGACTTTC.